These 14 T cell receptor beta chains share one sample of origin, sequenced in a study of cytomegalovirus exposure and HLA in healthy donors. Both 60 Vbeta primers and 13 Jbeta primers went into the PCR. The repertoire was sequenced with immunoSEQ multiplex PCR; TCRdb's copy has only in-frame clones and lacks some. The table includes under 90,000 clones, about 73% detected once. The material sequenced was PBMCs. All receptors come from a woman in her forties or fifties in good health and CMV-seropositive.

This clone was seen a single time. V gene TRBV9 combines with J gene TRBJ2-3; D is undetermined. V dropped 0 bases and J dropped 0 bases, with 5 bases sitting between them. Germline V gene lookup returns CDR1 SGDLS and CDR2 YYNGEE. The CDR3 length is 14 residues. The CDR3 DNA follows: TGTGCCAGCAGCGTAGAAGCGAGCACAGATACGCAGTATTTT. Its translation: CASSVEASTDTQYF.

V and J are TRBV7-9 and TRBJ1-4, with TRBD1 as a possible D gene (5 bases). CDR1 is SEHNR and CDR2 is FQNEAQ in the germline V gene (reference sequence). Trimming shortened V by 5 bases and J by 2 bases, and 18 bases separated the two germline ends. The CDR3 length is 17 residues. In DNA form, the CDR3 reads TGTGCCAGCAGCCTAGACGTCAAGGCAGGGACTAATGAAAAACTGTTTTTT. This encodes CASSLDVKAGTNEKLFF.

The CDR3 loop is CASSSQSSGNEQFF. CDR3 DNA: TGCGCCAGCAGCTCCCAGAGTAGCGGGAATGAGCAGTTCTTC. This chain uses TRBV4-3 with TRBJ2-1, with 7 bases fitting TRBD2. The germline gives CDR1 LGHNA, CDR2 YSLEER. The V gene end was trimmed by 5 bases and the J gene end by 7 bases; junction bases not matched to a gene: 8. CDR3 size: 14 residues.

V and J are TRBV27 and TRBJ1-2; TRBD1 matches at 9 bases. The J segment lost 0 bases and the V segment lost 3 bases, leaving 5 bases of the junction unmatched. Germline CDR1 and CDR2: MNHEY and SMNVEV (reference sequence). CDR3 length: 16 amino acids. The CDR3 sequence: CASSFRTGAPNYGYTF. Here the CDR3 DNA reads TGTGCCAGCAGTTTTCGGACAGGGGCCCCTAACTATGGCTACACCTTC.

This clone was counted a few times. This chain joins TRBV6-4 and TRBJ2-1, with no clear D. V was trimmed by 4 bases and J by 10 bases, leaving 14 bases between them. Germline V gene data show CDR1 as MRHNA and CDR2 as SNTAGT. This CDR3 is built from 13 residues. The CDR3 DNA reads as TGTGCCAGCAGTGTGGAAAGCGCCCAAGAGCAGTTCTTC. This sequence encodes CASSVESAQEQFF.

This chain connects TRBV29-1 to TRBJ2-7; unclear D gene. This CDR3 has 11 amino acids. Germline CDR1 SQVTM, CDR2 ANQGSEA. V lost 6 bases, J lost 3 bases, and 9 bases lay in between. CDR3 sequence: CSVAADYEQYF. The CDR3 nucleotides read TGCAGCGTGGCGGCGGACTACGAGCAGTACTTC.

CDR3 loop: CASRTGPYTEAFF. In DNA, the CDR3 is TGCGCCAGCAGGACAGGGCCTTACACTGAAGCTTTCTTT. The chain is built from TRBV10-2 and TRBJ1-1; 7 bases align to TRBD1. V lost 6 bases, J lost 3 bases, and 4 bases stayed unmatched. Germline V gives CDR1 WSHSY, CDR2 SAAADI. The CDR3 spans 13 residues.

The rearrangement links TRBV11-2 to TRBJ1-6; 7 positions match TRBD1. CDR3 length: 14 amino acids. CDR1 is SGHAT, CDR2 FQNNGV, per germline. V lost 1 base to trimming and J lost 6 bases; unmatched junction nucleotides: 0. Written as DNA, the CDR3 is TGTGCCAGCAGCTTAGGACAGGGTAATTCACCCCTCCACTTT. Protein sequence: CASSLGQGNSPLHF.

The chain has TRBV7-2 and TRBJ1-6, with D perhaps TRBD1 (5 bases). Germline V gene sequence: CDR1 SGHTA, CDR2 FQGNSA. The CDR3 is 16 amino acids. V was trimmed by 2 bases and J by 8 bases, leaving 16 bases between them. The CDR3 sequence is CASSLLPAGRDSPLHF. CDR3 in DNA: TGTGCCAGCAGCTTACTCCCCGCGGGGCGGGATTCACCCCTCCACTTT.

The CDR3 DNA follows: TGCGCCAGCAGCCAAGAGAAGGCAGCGGGGGGGTTGGCCCAGTACTTC. This translates into CASSQEKAAGGLAQYF. The chain employs TRBV4-1 and TRBJ2-5; 10 bases agree with TRBD2. This CDR3 spans 16 amino acids. V dropped 0 bases and J dropped 9; count of bases not matched to a gene: 10. Looked up from germline, CDR1 is MGHRA and CDR2 is YSYEKL.

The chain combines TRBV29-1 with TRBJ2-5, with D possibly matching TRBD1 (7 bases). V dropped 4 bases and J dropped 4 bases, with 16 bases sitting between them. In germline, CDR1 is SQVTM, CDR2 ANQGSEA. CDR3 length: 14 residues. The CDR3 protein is CSVVQGGYRETQYF. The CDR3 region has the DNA TGCAGCGTTGTTCAGGGGGGCTACAGAGAGACCCAGTACTTC.

The chain's CDR3 is CASSDGMTRHNEQFF. In DNA form, the CDR3 reads TGTGCCAGCAGCGATGGAATGACTAGGCACAATGAGCAGTTCTTC. V is TRBV5-4 and J is TRBJ2-1; weak D call: TRBD2 (6 bases). The V end lost 4 bases, the J end lost 5 bases, and 16 bases lay between the germline ends. Looked up from germline, CDR1 is SGHNT and CDR2 is YYREEE (reference sequence). This CDR3 contains 15 residues.

CDR3 coding DNA: TGTGCCAGCAGCTTAGAAATGGGGCTAGAGTATTACTTC. As protein: CASSLEMGLEYYF. The chain has TRBV7-8 and TRBJ2-7, with TRBD1 as a possible D gene (5 bases). CDR3 length equals 13 residues. V was shortened by 1 base and J by 13 bases, with 17 bases between the two germline ends. Germline assignment: CDR1 SGHVS and CDR2 FQNEAQ.

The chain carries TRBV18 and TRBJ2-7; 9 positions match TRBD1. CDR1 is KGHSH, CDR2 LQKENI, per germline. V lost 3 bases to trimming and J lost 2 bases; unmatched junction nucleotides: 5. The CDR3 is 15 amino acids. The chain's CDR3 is CASSPGQGTTYEQYF. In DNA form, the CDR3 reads TGTGCCAGCTCACCTGGACAGGGGACCACCTACGAGCAGTACTTC.